This paragraph reports one T cell receptor beta chain. The antigen is not known. Germline CDR1 SGHAT, CDR2 FQNNGV. This CDR3 is built from 11 residues. V shed 5 bases and J shed 10 bases, with 9 bases lying between them. This sample is part of a study of cytomegalovirus exposure and HLA in healthy donors. Whole-study findings and limits: The authors considered a cluster of highly shared sequence variants likely to be a sequencing artifact. Being productive about 87% or about 30% of the time was typical of most TCR beta V segments in an earlier analysis.

Primers included in the PCR were 60 Vbeta and 13 Jbeta primers. Generated by immunoSEQ multiplex PCR, the TCRdb table keeps only in-frame clones and is missing some. The table shows approximately 290,000 clones, with 75% to 90% occurring only once. The chain employs TRBV11-2 and TRBJ2-1; D perhaps matches TRBD1 (6 bases). The source of this sequence is a girl aged 2-10 years in good health and CMV-seronegative. The specimen sequenced was PBMCs. DNA of the CDR3: TGTGCCAGCAGCCCGGGACAAGAGCAGTTCTTC. Its protein product is CASSPGQEQFF.